Here is one T cell receptor (beta chain) with its context. Its antigen is not known. A junction boundary mismatches the germline segment, possibly from a read error. This specimen comes from a study of glioma-infiltrating T cells. Notes on the study in general: Gliomas, especially low-grade, showed above-expected tissue-blood divergence; non-neoplastic patients showed below. Tissue and blood shared very few CDR3 sequences.

Looked up from germline, CDR1 is MNHEY and CDR2 is SVGEGT. This CDR3 is built from 14 residues. Amplification of TCR alpha and beta CDR3 regions from RNA used iRepertoire nested multiplex PCR. Input was roughly 100-450 ng of tissue mRNA or PBMC total RNA. Using its own MiXCR run on the multiplex PCR reads, TCRdb lists one record per CDR3 protein. The profile covers 17,000 or so distinct CDR3 sequences, with about three fifths appearing a single time and roughly 45% taken by the ten largest. The chain couples TRBV6-2 or TRBV6-3 to TRBJ2-1; no reliable D call. What was sequenced was glioma tissue, nonneoplastic brain tissue, or PBMCs (not recorded which). The TCR was taken from a human donor with low-grade glioma or glioblastoma, undergoing nonglioma brain surgery, or in good health (not recorded which). The chain's CDR3 is CASIERIGYNEQFF. CDR3 DNA: TGCGCCAGCATCGAGAGAATAGGTTACAATGAGCAGTTCTTC.